This TCR beta chain was documented in a study of T cells in Graves' hyperthyroidism and ophthalmopathy. The germline V and J ends were trimmed by 5 bases and 5 bases, with 9 bases remaining between them. This CDR3 spans 12 amino acids. Ten or more counts support this clonotype. What was amplified from RNA transcripts were TCR beta CDR3 regions. HTBI primers drove first-round RT-PCR of the TCR CDR3. One entry per CDR3 protein, called by TCRdb with MiXCR from the multiplex PCR reads. This table has under 550,000 distinct CDR3 sequences, about an eighth appearing once. Material for sequencing was blood. The sequence was collected from a woman aged 18-29 years with Graves' hyperthyroidism. The chain links TRBV12-3 or TRBV12-4 to TRBJ1-1, with D maybe TRBD1 (5 bases). CDR3 nucleotide sequence: TGTGCCAGCAGTGGGCGACAGACTGAAGCTTTCTTT. Translation: CASSGRQTEAFF.